There are a few counts of the clone carrying this T cell receptor (beta chain). The sample comes from a study of human T cells and chemical hapten exposure. It was from unfractionated whole blood that total RNA was extracted. TCRdb recomputed calls from the 5' RACE reads with MiXCR, one row per CDR3 protein. Here the sample spans about 110,000 distinct CDR3 sequences, 15% to 20% being singletons. The J segment lost 6 bases and the V segment lost 4 bases, leaving 10 bases of the junction unmatched. The CDR3 contains 16 residues. Germline CDR1 and CDR2: SGDLS and YYNGEE. The origin of this receptor is a human donor in good health. The rearrangement joins TRBV9 to TRBJ2-2; 9 bases are shared with TRBD2. The DNA for the CDR3 is TGTGCCAGCAGCACCAGTAGCGGGAGATTGGCCGGGGAGCTGTTTTTT. It translates to CASSTSSGRLAGELFF.